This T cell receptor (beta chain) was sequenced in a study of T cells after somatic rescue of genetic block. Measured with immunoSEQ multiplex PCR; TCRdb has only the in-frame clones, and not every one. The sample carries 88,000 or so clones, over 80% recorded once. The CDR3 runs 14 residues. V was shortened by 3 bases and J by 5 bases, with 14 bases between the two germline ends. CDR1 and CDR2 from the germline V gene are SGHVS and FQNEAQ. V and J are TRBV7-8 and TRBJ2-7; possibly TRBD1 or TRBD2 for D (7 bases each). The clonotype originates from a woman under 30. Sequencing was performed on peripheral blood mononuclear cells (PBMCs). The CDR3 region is CASSFRGGQNEQYF. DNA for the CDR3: TGTGCCAGCAGCTTTAGGGGGGGACAGAACGAGCAGTACTTC.